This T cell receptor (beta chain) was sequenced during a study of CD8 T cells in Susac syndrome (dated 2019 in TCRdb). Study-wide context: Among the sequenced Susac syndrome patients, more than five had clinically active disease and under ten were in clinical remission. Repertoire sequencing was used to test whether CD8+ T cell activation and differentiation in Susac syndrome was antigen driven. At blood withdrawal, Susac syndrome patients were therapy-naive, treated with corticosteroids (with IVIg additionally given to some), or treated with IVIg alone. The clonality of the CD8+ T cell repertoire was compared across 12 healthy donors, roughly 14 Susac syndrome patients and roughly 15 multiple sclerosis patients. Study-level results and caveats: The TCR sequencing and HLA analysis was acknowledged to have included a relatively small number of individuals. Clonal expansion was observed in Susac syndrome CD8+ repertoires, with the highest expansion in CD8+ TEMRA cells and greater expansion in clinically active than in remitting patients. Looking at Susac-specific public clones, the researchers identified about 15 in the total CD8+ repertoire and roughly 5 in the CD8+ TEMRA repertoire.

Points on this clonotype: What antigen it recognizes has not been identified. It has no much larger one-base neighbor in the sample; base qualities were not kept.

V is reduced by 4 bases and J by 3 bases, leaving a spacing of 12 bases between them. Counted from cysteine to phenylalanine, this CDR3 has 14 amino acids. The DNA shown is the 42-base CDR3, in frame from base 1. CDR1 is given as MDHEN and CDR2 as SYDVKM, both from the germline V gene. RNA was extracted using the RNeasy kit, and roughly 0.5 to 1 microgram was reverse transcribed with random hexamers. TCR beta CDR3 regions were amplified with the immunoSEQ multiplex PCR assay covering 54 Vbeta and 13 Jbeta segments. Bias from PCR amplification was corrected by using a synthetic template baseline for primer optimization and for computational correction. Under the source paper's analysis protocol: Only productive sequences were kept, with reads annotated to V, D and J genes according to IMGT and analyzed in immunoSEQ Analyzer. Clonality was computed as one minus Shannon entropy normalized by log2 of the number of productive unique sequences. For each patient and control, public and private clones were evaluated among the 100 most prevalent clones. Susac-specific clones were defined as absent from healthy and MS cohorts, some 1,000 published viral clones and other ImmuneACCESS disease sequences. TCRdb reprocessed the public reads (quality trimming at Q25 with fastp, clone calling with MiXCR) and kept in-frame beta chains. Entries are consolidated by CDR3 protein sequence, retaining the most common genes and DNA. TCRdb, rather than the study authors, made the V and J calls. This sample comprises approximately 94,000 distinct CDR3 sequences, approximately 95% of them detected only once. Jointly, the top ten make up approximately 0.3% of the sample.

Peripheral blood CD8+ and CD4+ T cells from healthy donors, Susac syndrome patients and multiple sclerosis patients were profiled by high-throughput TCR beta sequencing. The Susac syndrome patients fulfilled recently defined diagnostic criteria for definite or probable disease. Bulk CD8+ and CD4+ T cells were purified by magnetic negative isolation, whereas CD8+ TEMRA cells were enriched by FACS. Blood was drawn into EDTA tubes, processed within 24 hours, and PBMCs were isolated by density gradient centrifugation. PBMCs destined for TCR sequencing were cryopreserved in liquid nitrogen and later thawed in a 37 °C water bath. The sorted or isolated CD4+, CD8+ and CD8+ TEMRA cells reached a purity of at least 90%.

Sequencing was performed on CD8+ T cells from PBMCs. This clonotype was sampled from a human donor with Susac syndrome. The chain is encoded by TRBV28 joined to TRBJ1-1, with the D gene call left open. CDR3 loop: CASSYRQLDTEAFF. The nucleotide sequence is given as TGTGCCAGCAGTTATCGGCAGCTAGACACTGAAGCTTTCTTT.